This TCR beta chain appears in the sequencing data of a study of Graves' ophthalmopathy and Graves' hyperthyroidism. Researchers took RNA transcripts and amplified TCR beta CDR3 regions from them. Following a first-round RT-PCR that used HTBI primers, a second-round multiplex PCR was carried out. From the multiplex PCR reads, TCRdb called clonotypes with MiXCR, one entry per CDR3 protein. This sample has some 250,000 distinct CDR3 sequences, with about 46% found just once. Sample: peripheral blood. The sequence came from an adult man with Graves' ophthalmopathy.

Written as DNA, the CDR3 is TGTGCCAGCAGCCAAAACCGGGACGGAGGCTCCTACGAGCAGTACTTC. This sequence encodes CASSQNRDGGSYEQYF. The J gene is TRBJ2-7, the V gene TRBV7-9; TRBD1 or TRBD2 may be the D gene (5 bases each). This CDR3 has 16 amino acids. V was clipped by 5 bases and J by 0 bases, with 17 bases between them. Germline V gene lookup returns CDR1 SEHNR and CDR2 FQNEAQ (reference sequence).